This TCR beta chain stems from a study of early T cells in non-severe SARS-CoV-2 infection. The study, taken as a whole, reports: VDJdb matching skewed toward anti-spike CD8 responses, missing private and CD4 specificities.

A few counts support this clonotype. Its antigen remains unidentified. TCRdb re-called the 5' RACE reads with MiXCR, one entry per CDR3 protein. The sample gives 97,000 or so distinct CDR3 sequences, approximately 9.9% of which show up once; just over 4.5% is in the top ten. The source is an adult who was a healthcare worker with PCR-confirmed SARS-CoV-2 infection or an uninfected control (not recorded which). The material sequenced was whole blood, taken at baseline.

The CDR3, as DNA: TGTGCCAGCAGTCCGGACAAAAACCTGAGCGGCTACACCTTC. Translated, it gives CASSPDKNLSGYTF. The genes are TRBV6-2 or TRBV6-3 and TRBJ1-2; TRBD1 might be the D (5 bases). Per the germline V gene, CDR1 is MNHEY and CDR2 is SVGEGT. The CDR3 runs to 14 residues. V lost 5 bases to trimming and J lost 8 bases, with 18 bases between them.